Sequencing of this TCR beta chain was carried out in a study of cytomegalovirus exposure and HLA in healthy donors. Comment on this clone: Its cognate antigen is unknown.

The study, taken as a whole, reports: In a later analysis, a missense DCLRE1C variant was linked to TCR beta V- and J-gene trimming. The authors listed 150 or so TCR beta chains as cytomegalovirus-associated.

The CDR3 is made up of 11 amino acids. Per the germline V gene, CDR1 is SQVTM and CDR2 is ANQGSEA. V lost 4 bases and J lost 0, with 3 bases in between. In the PCR, 60 Vbeta and 13 Jbeta primers were used. Using immunoSEQ multiplex PCR, the repertoire was profiled, and TCRdb retains in-frame clones only, with some absent. Counted here are about 59,000 clones, approximately 83% occurring once; the ten biggest clones make up 1.7%. The specimen sequenced was PBMCs. The chain combines TRBV29-1 with TRBJ2-5; D is unclear. The clonotype was recovered from a man aged 35 to 55 in good health and CMV-seronegative. Here the CDR3 DNA reads TGCAGCGTTGTAGACCAAGAGACCCAGTACTTC. It translates to CSVVDQETQYF. Based on the CDR3 plus reference TRBV29-1 and TRBJ2-5, the full variable domain is SAVISQKPSRDICQRGTSLTIQCQVDSQVTMMFWYRQQPGQSLTLIATANQGSEATYESGFVIDKFPISRPNLTFSTLTVSNMSPEDSSIYLCSVVDQETQYFGPGTRLLVL.